The clone carrying this T cell receptor beta chain was recorded many times. This record belongs to a study of T cells in Graves' hyperthyroidism and ophthalmopathy. Recently diagnosed hyperthyroidism of less than 2 months' duration affected patients aged 18 to 65. Based on clinical symptoms, serum thyroxine and TRAb, thyroid ultrasound and orbital computed tomography, diagnoses were reached. The PBMCs were sourced from fresh peripheral blood (about 9.7 ml). RNA transcripts served as the template for amplifying TCR beta CDR3 regions. TCR CDR3 regions were first amplified by RT-PCR with HTBI primers. One entry per CDR3 protein, called by TCRdb with MiXCR from the multiplex PCR reads. The sample lists about 200,000 distinct CDR3 sequences; 17% were seen once. The clonotype was recovered from a man between 50 and 59 years old with Graves' hyperthyroidism. What was sequenced was blood.

Here the CDR3 reads CASSEDRDFHYGYTF. CDR3 DNA sequence: TGTGCCAGCAGTGAGGACAGGGATTTTCACTATGGCTACACCTTC. This chain links TRBV28 with TRBJ1-2, with TRBD1 identical over 8 bases. The germline CDR1 and CDR2 sequences are MDHEN and SYDVKM. The CDR3 has 15 amino acids. V lost 5 bases and J lost 3; bases outside the gene matches: 8.